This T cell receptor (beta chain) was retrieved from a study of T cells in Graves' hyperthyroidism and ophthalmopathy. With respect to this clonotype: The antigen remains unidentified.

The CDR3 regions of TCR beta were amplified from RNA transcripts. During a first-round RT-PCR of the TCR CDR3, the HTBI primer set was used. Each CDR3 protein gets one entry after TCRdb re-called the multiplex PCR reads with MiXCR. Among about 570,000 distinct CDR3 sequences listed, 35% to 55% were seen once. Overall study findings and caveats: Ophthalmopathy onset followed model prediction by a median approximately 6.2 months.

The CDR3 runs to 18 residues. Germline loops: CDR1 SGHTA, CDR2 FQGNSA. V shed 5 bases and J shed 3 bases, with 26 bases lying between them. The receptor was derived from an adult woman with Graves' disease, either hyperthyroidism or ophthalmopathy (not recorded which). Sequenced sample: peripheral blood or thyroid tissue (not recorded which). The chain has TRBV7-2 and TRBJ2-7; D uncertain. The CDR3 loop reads CASSASASGSTLNYEQYF. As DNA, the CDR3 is TGTGCCAGCAGCGCCTCCGCCTCCGGGTCCACATTAAACTACGAGCAGTACTTC.